A single sample gave rise to the 4 T cell receptor beta chains below, sequenced in a study of cytomegalovirus exposure and HLA in healthy donors. Primers: 60 Vbeta forward and 13 Jbeta reverse. Profiling relied on immunoSEQ multiplex PCR, and the TCRdb table lists in-frame clones only, not all of them. The table includes around 120,000 clones, 70% to 80% detected once. Sequencing was performed on PBMCs. The receptors here all came from a woman between 35 and 50 years old in good health and CMV-seropositive.

This rearrangement joins TRBV5-8 to TRBJ2-1, with TRBD2 matching 10 bases. The germline gives CDR1 SGHTS, CDR2 YDEGEE. The CDR3 sequence is 17 residues long. The J segment lost 6 bases and the V segment lost 3 bases, leaving 12 bases of the junction unmatched. In DNA form, the CDR3 reads TGTGCCAGCAGCTCAGGACTAGCGGTGGATGGGTTCAATGAGCAGTTCTTC. Its translation is CASSSGLAVDGFNEQFF.

V is TRBV19 and J is TRBJ1-6; 7 bases align to TRBD1. The J segment lost 10 bases and the V segment lost 10 bases, leaving 10 bases of the junction unmatched. CDR1 is LNHDA and CDR2 is SQIVND in the germline V gene (reference sequence). The CDR3 is 13 amino acids. CDR3 amino acids: CATLDRMGSPLHF. The CDR3 region has the DNA TGTGCCACCCTGGACAGGATGGGCTCACCCCTCCACTTT.

This sequence joins TRBV29-1 and TRBJ2-5; 10 nucleotides line up with TRBD1. The CDR3 runs 18 residues. V lost 4 bases to trimming and J lost 5 bases; unmatched junction nucleotides: 19. CDR1 and CDR2 (germline): SQVTM, ANQGSEA. CDR3 in DNA: TGCAGCGTTGTAGGGGCAACCGTGACAGGGGGCAGGGGGGAGACCCAGTACTTC. This sequence encodes CSVVGATVTGGRGETQYF.

The chain has TRBV11-1 and TRBJ1-1, with 7 bases lining up with TRBD1. Germline CDR1 and CDR2: SGHAT and FQDESV (reference sequence). J gave up 1 base and V 4 bases, and 9 bases lay outside the gene matches. CDR3 length: 16 residues. Written as DNA, the CDR3 is TGTGCCAGCAGCTATAGTAAAGGGGGCAGGAACACTGAAGCTTTCTTT. It encodes CASSYSKGGRNTEAFF.